The clone carrying this T cell receptor (beta chain) appeared many times. The antigen is unknown. Diagnostic assessment was based on clinical symptoms, serum thyroxine and TRAb, thyroid ultrasound and orbital computed tomography. These data come from a study of T cells in Graves' hyperthyroidism and ophthalmopathy. What was amplified from RNA transcripts were TCR beta CDR3 regions. A first-round RT-PCR of the TCR CDR3 used the HTBI primer set. TCRdb recomputed calls from the multiplex PCR reads with MiXCR, one row per CDR3 protein. The sample includes approximately 620,000 distinct CDR3 sequences, more than 15% of them seen just once. Study observations and caveats: Most thyroid clonotypes that were expanded above 0.001 also turned up in blood.

V was trimmed by 3 bases and J by 4 bases, leaving 7 bases between them. There are 12 residues in the CDR3. Germline V lookup: CDR1 SNHLY, CDR2 FYNNEI. The clonotype was recovered from a woman between 40 and 50 years old with Graves' ophthalmopathy. The specimen was blood. The V and J genes are TRBV2 and TRBJ2-7; D unresolved. The CDR3 nucleotides read TGTGCCAGCAGTGAGTTTCGGTACGAGCAGTACTTC. Protein product: CASSEFRYEQYF.